These 25 T cell receptor beta chains were sequenced from one sample in a study of control samples from healthy donors and cancer patients. Repertoires were generated with immunoSEQ multiplex PCR, while TCRdb's copy carries only in-frame clones and drops some. The table lists 150,000 to 200,000 clones, around 90% of them singletons. The sequencing sample was made of blood. Every receptor here comes from a young man in good health.

V gene TRBV18 combines with J gene TRBJ2-7, with D tentatively TRBD1 or TRBD2 (5 bases each). This CDR3 spans 14 amino acids. In germline, CDR1 is KGHSH, CDR2 LQKENI. Trimming stripped 2 bases from V and 5 bases from J, with 13 bases between. This CDR3 reads CASSPSGTADEQYF. CDR3 DNA: TGTGCCAGCTCACCATCCGGGACCGCTGACGAGCAGTACTTC. The full variable domain, completed using reference TRBV18 and TRBJ2-7, is NAGVMQNPRHLVRRRGQEARLRCSPMKGHSHVYWYRQLPEEGLKFMVYLQKENIIDESGMPKERFSAEFPKEGPSILRIQQVVRGDSAAYFCASSPSGTADEQYFGPGTRLTVT.

The gene calls are TRBV20-1 and TRBJ2-1, with D possibly TRBD2 on 6 matching bases. Trimming took off 3 bases at V and 4 bases at J, with 22 bases between the two ends. Germline CDR1 reads DFQATT; CDR2 reads SNEGSKA (reference sequence). There are 17 residues in the CDR3. Here the CDR3 reads CSASRVIEGLRYNEQFF. DNA of the CDR3: TGCAGTGCTAGTCGCGTAATTGAGGGACTGCGGTACAATGAGCAGTTCTTC.

The genes are TRBV2 and TRBJ1-1; maybe TRBD1 (6 bases). Germline V gene lookup returns CDR1 SNHLY and CDR2 FYNNEI. The CDR3 is 14 residues long. Trimming removed 4 bases from V and 10 bases from J, with 19 bases in between. The CDR3 sequence is CASSVGDTTVRAFF. The CDR3 bases are TGTGCCAGCAGTGTTGGGGACACGACGGTTCGAGCTTTCTTT.

V gene TRBV3-1 (or the pseudogene TRBV3-2) combines with J gene TRBJ1-6; D is undetermined. Trimming removed 4 bases at V and 5 bases at J, with 9 bases between. The germline gives CDR1 LGHDT, CDR2 YNNKEL (reference sequence). CDR3 length: 14 residues. Here the CDR3 reads CASSLGVDNSPLHF. The CDR3 nucleotides read TGTGCCAGCAGCCTCGGGGTTGATAATTCACCCCTCCACTTT.

This sequence joins TRBV29-1 and TRBJ1-2; 7 nucleotides align to TRBD1. There are 14 residues in the CDR3. CDR1 is SQVTM and CDR2 is ANQGSEA in the germline V gene. Losses at the gene ends were 2 bases for V and 8 bases for J; bases not matched to a gene: 11. CDR3 amino acids: CSVEMIRGVIGYTF. The DNA of the CDR3 is TGCAGCGTTGAAATGATCAGGGGGGTTATCGGCTACACCTTC. Complete variable domain (other parts from reference TRBV29-1 and TRBJ1-2): SAVISQKPSRDICQRGTSLTIQCQVDSQVTMMFWYRQQPGQSLTLIATANQGSEATYESGFVIDKFPISRPNLTFSTLTVSNMSPEDSSIYLCSVEMIRGVIGYTFGSGTRLTVV.

Notes on this clone: Other DNA sequences in the sample encode the same CDR3. The J gene is TRBJ2-2, the V gene TRBV4-3; D assignment may be TRBD1 or TRBD2 (5 bases each). CDR3 size: 14 residues. V lost 0 bases to trimming and J lost 8 bases, with 10 bases between them. The V gene's germline CDR1 is LGHNA and CDR2 YSLEER. The CDR3 loop is CASSQEGPAGELFF. For the CDR3, the DNA is TGCGCCAGCAGCCAAGAGGGACCTGCAGGGGAGCTGTTTTTT.

J is TRBJ2-5 and V is TRBV9, with D unresolved. Germline V CDR1 and CDR2: SGDLS, YYNGEE. This CDR3 contains 11 residues. The germline V and J ends were trimmed by 0 bases and 5 bases, with 2 bases remaining between them. The CDR3 here is CASSVEETQYF. The CDR3 bases are TGTGCCAGCAGCGTAGAGGAGACCCAGTACTTC.

V usage is TRBV7-9 and J usage is TRBJ2-3; TRBD2 matches at 10 bases. J lost 2 bases, V lost 5 bases, and 4 bases had no gene match. CDR3 size: 15 residues. In germline, CDR1 is SEHNR, CDR2 FQNEAQ (reference sequence). In DNA form, the CDR3 reads TGTGCCAGCAGCGCTAGCGGGGGCTACACAGATACGCAGTATTTT. Encoded protein: CASSASGGYTDTQYF. Based on the CDR3 plus reference TRBV7-9 and TRBJ2-3, the full variable domain is DTGVSQNPRHKITKRGQNVTFRCDPISEHNRLYWYRQTLGQGPEFLTYFQNEAQLEKSRLLSDRFSAERPKGSFSTLEIQRTEQGDSAMYLCASSASGGYTDTQYFGPGTRLTVL.

Only one count was recorded for this clone. J is TRBJ1-6 and V is TRBV7-9, with a tentative D call TRBD1 (6 bases). The CDR3 has 14 amino acids. Trimming took off 7 bases at V and 7 bases at J, with 14 bases between the two ends. Germline lookup yields CDR1 SEHNR and CDR2 FQNEAQ (reference sequence). The CDR3 loop is CASTVGQTNSPLHF. The CDR3 nucleotides are TGTGCCAGCACGGTCGGACAGACAAATTCACCCCTCCACTTT.

The chain has TRBV3-1 (or the pseudogene TRBV3-2) and TRBJ1-2; D remains ambiguous. V lost 3 bases and J lost 1, with 9 bases in between. Germline CDR1 is LGHDT and CDR2 is YNNKEL (reference sequence). The CDR3 sequence is 14 residues long. CDR3 region: CASSQGSVNYGYTF. The CDR3 nucleotides are TGTGCCAGCAGCCAGGGCAGCGTTAACTATGGCTACACCTTC.

The V gene is TRBV4-1, the J gene TRBJ2-7, with D perhaps TRBD2 (6 bases). This CDR3 spans 13 amino acids. Germline CDR1 MGHRA, CDR2 YSYEKL. The ends were cut back, 8 bases at V and 7 bases at J, with 18 bases in the middle. Here the CDR3 DNA reads TGCGCCAGCGCCGGGACTCCTCTGGGAGAGCAGTACTTC. Amino acid sequence: CASAGTPLGEQYF.

This clone was counted a few times. The chain carries TRBV7-9 and TRBJ2-1; the D is unclear. CDR1 is SEHNR, CDR2 FQNEAQ, per germline (reference sequence). This CDR3 region has 9 residues. Trimming took 10 bases from V and 6 from J, leaving 4 bases between them. The CDR3 DNA reads TGTGCCACCACCAATGAGCAGTTCTTC. Protein product: CATTNEQFF.

The chain has TRBV5-6 and TRBJ2-5; 9 bases agree with TRBD1. In germline, CDR1 is SGHDT, CDR2 YYEEEE. The CDR3 sequence is 19 residues long. V lost 4 bases to trimming and J lost 5 bases; unmatched junction nucleotides: 21. The CDR3 here is CASSVRASSGQGEWETQYF. The CDR3 DNA reads TGTGCCAGCAGCGTACGGGCCTCCTCGGGACAGGGCGAATGGGAGACCCAGTACTTC.

The CDR3 nucleotides read TGTGCCATCAAAGGGGGTAGCACAGATACGCAGTATTTT. Its protein is CAIKGGSTDTQYF. V and J are TRBV10-3 and TRBJ2-3; tentative D call: TRBD1 (6 bases). Per germline, CDR1 ENHRY and CDR2 SYGVKD. The V gene lost 7 bases and the J gene lost 0 bases, with 8 bases spanning the gap. The CDR3 loop spans 13 amino acids.

The chain employs TRBV27 and TRBJ2-1, with TRBD2 matching over 8 bases. The CDR3 covers 15 residues. V dropped 4 bases and J dropped 7; count of bases not matched to a gene: 9. Per the germline V gene, CDR1 is MNHEY and CDR2 is SMNVEV (reference sequence). CDR3 bases: TGTGCCAGCAGTTCCGGGGGGGCTGAGTCGAATGAGCAGTTCTTC. Translating gives CASSSGGAESNEQFF.

The genes are TRBV7-2 and TRBJ1-3; possible D gene TRBD1, 5 bases. Trimming pared 5 bases from V and 4 bases from J, leaving 6 bases between. The CDR3 contains 12 residues. Germline CDR1 and CDR2: SGHTA and FQGNSA. This CDR3 reads CASSRTGNTIYF. CDR3 bases: TGTGCCAGCAGCAGGACAGGAAACACCATATATTTT.

The chain combines TRBV9 with TRBJ2-7; 9 nucleotides line up with TRBD1. Trimming at V came to 3 bases and at J to 2 bases, leaving 9 bases not matched to a gene. Per germline, CDR1 SGDLS and CDR2 YYNGEE. The CDR3 is 16 residues long. This CDR3 reads CASSEGTGSIAYEQYF. CDR3 DNA: TGTGCCAGCAGCGAGGGGACAGGGTCGATAGCCTACGAGCAGTACTTC. Filled out from reference TRBV9 and TRBJ2-7, the complete variable domain reads DSGVTQTPKHLITATGQRVTLRCSPRSGDLSVYWYQQSLDQGLQFLIQYYNGEERAKGNILERFSAQQFPDLHSELNLSSLELGDSALYFCASSEGTGSIAYEQYFGPGTRLTVT.

The chain uses TRBV5-6 and TRBJ2-1; TRBD2 matches 12 bases. This CDR3 spans 16 amino acids. From germline, CDR1 is SGHDT and CDR2 YYEEEE. J gave up 3 bases and V 5 bases, and 6 bases lay outside the gene matches. The CDR3 protein is CASRLLAGGFYNEQFF. In DNA, the CDR3 is TGTGCCAGCAGATTACTAGCGGGGGGTTTCTACAATGAGCAGTTCTTC.

This chain joins TRBV28 and TRBJ1-1; tentative D call: TRBD1 (6 bases). The CDR3 has 12 amino acids. CDR1 is MDHEN and CDR2 is SYDVKM in the germline V gene. CDR3 sequence reads: CVLTGPNTEAFF. In DNA form, the CDR3 reads TGTGTACTGACAGGTCCGAACACTGAAGCTTTCTTT.

The chain carries TRBV3-1 (or the pseudogene TRBV3-2) and TRBJ2-1; TRBD2 aligns across 9 bases. The length of the CDR3 is 17 residues. V lost 6 bases to trimming and J lost 6 bases; unmatched junction nucleotides: 15. The germline CDR1 and CDR2 sequences are LGHDT and YNNKEL (reference sequence). The CDR3 sequence: CASSPLDGAGGINEQFF. CDR3 DNA sequence: TGTGCCAGCAGTCCACTCGACGGCGCGGGGGGGATCAATGAGCAGTTCTTC.

The CDR3: CAISLAGVTDTQYF. The CDR3 nucleotides read TGTGCCATCAGTCTAGCGGGGGTCACAGATACGCAGTATTTT. This rearrangement joins TRBV10-3 to TRBJ2-3; 10 bases fit TRBD2. In germline, CDR1 is ENHRY, CDR2 SYGVKD. V trimming: 5 bases; J trimming: 2 bases; junction bases outside the gene matches: 1. The CDR3 has 14 residues.

The chain is built from TRBV4-1 and TRBJ1-5; D is ambiguous. Per germline, CDR1 MGHRA and CDR2 YSYEKL. The CDR3 is 14 amino acids. The V end lost 5 bases, the J end lost 2 bases, and 10 bases lay between the germline ends. CDR3 in amino acids: CASSSGWGNQPQHF. In DNA form, the CDR3 reads TGCGCCAGCAGCTCCGGGTGGGGCAATCAGCCCCAGCATTTT.

The chain is built from TRBV5-4 and TRBJ2-3; 7 nucleotides match TRBD1. After removal of 0 bases from V and 4 bases from J, the junction contained 2 bases not matched to a gene. Germline V gene data show CDR1 as SGHNT and CDR2 as YYREEE (reference sequence). The CDR3 extends over 14 amino acids. The CDR3 bases are TGTGCCAGCAGCTTGGGACAGGGCCCAGATACGCAGTATTTT. Translated, it gives CASSLGQGPDTQYF.

The CDR3 is CASSPGTGGYNSPLHF. The CDR3 DNA is TGTGCCAGCAGCCCCGGGACAGGGGGATATAATTCACCCCTCCACTTT. The V and J genes are TRBV27 and TRBJ1-6; 11 nucleotides line up with TRBD1. Germline V CDR1 and CDR2: MNHEY, SMNVEV (reference sequence). The CDR3 consists of 16 residues. J was trimmed by 4 bases and V by 6 bases; bases with no gene match: 5.

The V call is TRBV6-1, the J call TRBJ2-7; TRBD1 aligns across 8 bases. After removal of 3 bases from V and 0 bases from J, the junction contained 4 bases not matched to a gene. The CDR3 spans 15 residues. Germline assignment: CDR1 MNHNS and CDR2 SASEGT. CDR3 protein: CASSDIGTGSYEQYF. In DNA form, the CDR3 reads TGTGCCAGCAGTGATATCGGGACAGGCTCCTACGAGCAGTACTTC.